The sequence of this TCR beta chain was determined in a study of T cells after yellow fever vaccination. Across the whole study: Preparation used SMART-Seq v4 Ultra Low Input for the low-cell-number fractions. The study, taken as a whole, reports: In post-booster samples, most primary-vaccination clones reappeared (approximately 97% CD4, roughly 88% CD8). By day 5 rather than day 15, the secondary response had peaked, though it was weaker.

This clonotype was detected only a few times. Its target is not known. With 1 base removed from V and 5 bases from J, the gap between germline ends came to 12 bases. The CDR3 loop spans 15 amino acids. Looked up from germline, CDR1 is SEHNR and CDR2 is FQNEAQ (reference sequence). The authors made TCR cDNA by 5'RACE template switching, adding a universal primer site and UMIs. TCRdb processed the 5' RACE reads anew with MiXCR; each CDR3 protein has one entry. The sample has hundreds of thousands of distinct CDR3 sequences, less than 20% seen once; the top ten hold approximately 15%. The receptor's source is a man younger than 30 who received the YFV17D yellow fever vaccine. The chain carries TRBV7-9 and TRBJ2-1; D gene ambiguous. The sample here was PBMCs, taken about 5 days after the first yellow fever vaccination. This CDR3 is CASSLVVAAHNEQFF. Here the CDR3 DNA reads TGTGCCAGCAGCTTAGTGGTGGCAGCCCACAATGAGCAGTTCTTC. Looking up the rest from reference TRBV7-9 and TRBJ2-1 gives the full variable domain: DTGVSQNPRHKITKRGQNVTFRCDPISEHNRLYWYRQTLGQGPEFLTYFQNEAQLEKSRLLSDRFSAERPKGSFSTLEIQRTEQGDSAMYLCASSLVVAAHNEQFFGPGTRLTVL.